Below are 28 T cell receptor beta chains sequenced from a single sample in a study of graft-versus-host responses after intestinal transplantation. Profiling relied on immunoSEQ multiplex PCR, and the TCRdb table lists in-frame clones only, not all of them. This sample yields roughly 20,000 clones, of which around 72% are seen a single time; approximately 7.6% belongs to the top ten. Researchers processed graft tissue to release intraepithelial and lamina propria lymphocytes. The material was ileum tissue, obtained about 3 weeks after intestinal transplant. All receptors derive from a human patient who received an intestinal transplant, so some T cells may come from the graft donor.

This clone was observed a few times. This chain links TRBV15 with TRBJ1-6, with D perhaps matching TRBD1 (5 bases). CDR3 length equals 14 residues. The V gene's germline CDR1 is LNHNV and CDR2 YYDKDF (reference sequence). Between the trimmed V and J ends, which lost 4 bases and 6 bases, there was a span of 10 bases. The DNA for the CDR3 is TGTGCCACCAGCATTTCAGGGTCTAATTCACCCCTCCACTTT. It codes for CATSISGSNSPLHF.

V and J are TRBV19 and TRBJ2-7; TRBD2 aligns across 10 bases. Germline CDR1 is LNHDA and CDR2 is SQIVND (reference sequence). J was trimmed by 7 bases and V by 3 bases; bases with no gene match: 6. The CDR3 extends over 14 amino acids. As DNA, the CDR3 is TGTGCCAGTAGTATGCTAGCGGGAGCAGGGGAGCAGTACTTC. Protein sequence: CASSMLAGAGEQYF.

The gene calls are TRBV4-1 and TRBJ2-7; maybe TRBD2 (6 bases). CDR3 length: 16 amino acids. The germline CDR1 and CDR2 sequences are MGHRA and YSYEKL. V dropped 0 bases and J dropped 0 bases, with 12 bases sitting between them. The CDR3 sequence: CASSQEGLIFSYEQYF. CDR3 sequence (DNA): TGCGCCAGCAGCCAAGAGGGACTGATTTTCTCCTACGAGCAGTACTTC.

This CDR3 reads CASSLSGHTRALHF. The CDR3 DNA follows: TGTGCCAGCAGTTTATCGGGACACACAAGGGCCCTCCACTTT. This rearrangement joins TRBV27 to TRBJ1-6, with D possibly matching TRBD1 (6 bases). Looked up from germline, CDR1 is MNHEY and CDR2 is SMNVEV (reference sequence). Trimming pared 0 bases from V and 14 bases from J, leaving 14 bases between. CDR3 length: 14 amino acids.

CDR3 protein: CATSVTSGSTDTQYF. Written as DNA, the CDR3 is TGTGCCACCAGCGTAACTAGCGGGAGCACAGATACGCAGTATTTT. This chain connects TRBV15 to TRBJ2-3, with 9 bases lining up with TRBD2. Trimming removed 5 bases from V and 0 bases from J; junction bases left unmatched: 3. This CDR3 contains 15 residues. CDR1 is LNHNV and CDR2 is YYDKDF in the germline V gene (reference sequence).

This clone was picked up a small number of times. The chain joins TRBV7-2 to TRBJ2-7, with TRBD1 as a possible D gene (6 bases). The CDR3 sequence is 12 residues long. Germline V gene lookup returns CDR1 SGHTA and CDR2 FQGNSA. V was clipped by 5 bases and J by 2 bases, with 7 bases between them. CDR3 in amino acids: CASSRDTYEQYF. In DNA, the CDR3 is TGTGCCAGCAGCCGGGACACCTACGAGCAGTACTTC.

The chain has TRBV4-2 and TRBJ2-7, with D possibly matching TRBD2 (5 bases). The CDR3 covers 16 residues. CDR1 is LGHNA, CDR2 YNFKEQ, per germline. V shed 0 bases and J shed 4 bases, with 16 bases lying between them. The CDR3 nucleotides read TGTGCCAGCAGCCAAGAAGCCTTTGCGGGTGGATACGAGCAGTACTTC. This codes for CASSQEAFAGGYEQYF.

The V gene is TRBV29-1, the J gene TRBJ1-1; TRBD1 is a possible D gene (6 bases). The V end was cut by 5 bases, the J end by 3 bases, with 10 bases between. The germline V gene has CDR1 SQVTM and CDR2 ANQGSEA. This CDR3 has 12 residues. CDR3 nucleotides: TGCAGCGTTATAACAGGGTACACTGAAGCTTTCTTT. As protein: CSVITGYTEAFF. Together with reference TRBV29-1 and TRBJ1-1, the CDR3 gives the full variable domain: SAVISQKPSRDICQRGTSLTIQCQVDSQVTMMFWYRQQPGQSLTLIATANQGSEATYESGFVIDKFPISRPNLTFSTLTVSNMSPEDSSIYLCSVITGYTEAFFGQGTRLTVV.

This sequence joins TRBV7-9 and TRBJ1-3; D ambiguous. V was cut by 6 bases and J by 8 bases, with 14 bases left in between. The germline V gene encodes CDR1 SEHNR and CDR2 FQNEAQ (reference sequence). The CDR3 loop spans 13 amino acids. As DNA, the CDR3 is TGTGCCAGCAGAGCACTACCCGGGGACACCATATATTTT. It codes for CASRALPGDTIYF.

This clone showed up just once. The sample holds other DNA sequences that translate to the same CDR3. The chain combines TRBV27 with TRBJ2-7; 9 bases are shared with TRBD1. J gave up 1 base and V 3 bases, and 1 base lay outside the gene matches. Looked up from germline, CDR1 is MNHEY and CDR2 is SMNVEV (reference sequence). CDR3 length: 14 amino acids. The CDR3 spells CASSLDRGSYEQYF. CDR3 coding DNA: TGTGCCAGCAGTTTGGACAGGGGATCCTACGAGCAGTACTTC.

The genes are TRBV6-5 and TRBJ2-1; D possibly corresponds to TRBD2 (6 bases). CDR3 size: 14 residues. The V and J ends lost 2 bases and 8 bases respectively, with 13 bases between them. Germline lookup yields CDR1 MNHEY and CDR2 SVGAGI. The CDR3 region has the DNA TGTGCCAGCAGTTACAACGAGGGAGGCGATGAGCAGTTCTTC. This gives the protein CASSYNEGGDEQFF.

This clone was seen only a few times. V and J are TRBV5-1 and TRBJ2-2; possibly TRBD1 for D (5 bases). Trimming pared 8 bases from V and 7 bases from J, leaving 18 bases between. The germline gives CDR1 SGHRS, CDR2 YFSETQ. The CDR3 spans 14 residues. CDR3 in amino acids: CASRFQGAGGELFF. The CDR3 DNA sequence: TGCGCCAGTCGGTTTCAAGGGGCTGGCGGGGAGCTGTTTTTT.

The chain employs TRBV4-2 and TRBJ1-2; no clear D. V was shortened by 0 bases and J by 4 bases, with 12 bases between the two germline ends. From germline, CDR1 is LGHNA and CDR2 YNFKEQ. The CDR3 extends over 15 amino acids. Written as DNA, the CDR3 is TGTGCCAGCAGCCAAGAGTTGGGAGACTTCTATGGCTACACCTTC. It yields the protein CASSQELGDFYGYTF.

This clone was recorded a few times. This chain joins TRBV6-1 and TRBJ2-6, with D perhaps matching TRBD1 (5 bases). The germline V and J ends were trimmed by 3 bases and 2 bases, with 8 bases remaining between them. Germline V gene data show CDR1 as MNHNS and CDR2 as SASEGT. CDR3 length: 15 amino acids. CDR3 in DNA: TGTGCCAGCAGTGAGGGCAGGGCTGGGGCCAACGTCCTGACTTTC. Translation: CASSEGRAGANVLTF.

The chain recombines TRBV7-9 with TRBJ1-2; 7 bases line up with TRBD1. CDR1 is SEHNR and CDR2 is FQNEAQ in the germline V gene (reference sequence). Germline trimming cut 0 bases from V and 7 bases from J; bases unmatched to any gene: 11. CDR3 length equals 16 residues. The CDR3, as DNA: TGTGCCAGCAGCTTAGCGTACGTGGCAGGGGGTACTGGCTACACCTTC. This translates into CASSLAYVAGGTGYTF.

The chain carries TRBV27 and TRBJ2-1, with 10 bases fitting TRBD1. The junction had 7 bases not matched to a gene; V was cut back by 3 bases and J by 5 bases. The CDR3 length is 16 residues. The germline CDR1 and CDR2 sequences are MNHEY and SMNVEV (reference sequence). The CDR3 is CASSFLTGGLNNEQFF. Here the CDR3 DNA reads TGTGCCAGCAGTTTCTTGACAGGGGGCCTAAACAATGAGCAGTTCTTC.

This rearrangement joins TRBV29-1 to TRBJ1-1; D gene unclear. V was clipped by 8 bases and J by 5 bases, with 24 bases between them. This CDR3 comprises 15 residues. Germline values: CDR1 SQVTM, CDR2 ANQGSEA. CDR3 nucleotide sequence: TGCAGCTCCCTCGGGGTCGGTGGGTTGAGGACTGAAGCTTTCTTT. The encoded protein is CSSLGVGGLRTEAFF.

V is TRBV6-6 and J is TRBJ1-2; TRBD1 is a possible D gene (6 bases). V was pared by 6 bases and J by 4 bases, with 21 bases between. In germline, CDR1 is MNHNY, CDR2 SVGAGI (reference sequence). The CDR3 is 16 amino acids. The CDR3 DNA reads as TGTGCCAGCAGCCCACCGGGACACTCCGTAGGCTATGGCTACACCTTC. Translation: CASSPPGHSVGYGYTF.

The V gene is TRBV11-2, the J gene TRBJ2-7; D ambiguous. V lost 5 bases to trimming and J lost 3 bases, with 11 bases between them. The CDR3 is 13 residues long. Germline CDR1 reads SGHAT; CDR2 reads FQNNGV. This chain's CDR3 is CASSLGFHYEQYF. CDR3 DNA: TGTGCCAGCAGCCTGGGCTTCCACTACGAGCAGTACTTC.

This clone has a handful of counts. V is TRBV7-7 and J is TRBJ1-4, with a possible D match to TRBD1 (5 bases). Looked up from germline, CDR1 is SSHAT and CDR2 is FNYEAQ (reference sequence). V lost 3 bases and J 8 bases, leaving 19 bases between the germline ends. The CDR3 consists of 16 residues. The DNA for the CDR3 is TGTGCCAGCAGCTTCGACAGAGGTTTCCACGGGGAAAAACTGTTTTTT. Translation: CASSFDRGFHGEKLFF.

This chain uses TRBV13 with TRBJ1-4; D gene uncertain. Per the germline V gene, CDR1 is PRHDT and CDR2 is FYEKMQ (reference sequence). The CDR3 has 15 residues. Deletions cut 1 base from V and 5 bases from J, with 11 bases between. The CDR3 DNA reads as TGTGCCAGCAGCTTAGTGGGCAGGCAGAATGAAAAACTGTTTTTT. It codes for CASSLVGRQNEKLFF.

The chain has TRBV5-1 and TRBJ2-7; 11 bases line up with TRBD2. There are 16 residues in the CDR3. CDR1 is SGHRS and CDR2 is YFSETQ in the germline V gene. Trimming took 3 bases from V and 4 from J; bases not matched to a gene: 9. CDR3 DNA: TGCGCCAGCAGCTCTCAGGCCGGGACTAGCGGATACGAGCAGTACTTC. This gives the protein CASSSQAGTSGYEQYF.

The rearrangement joins TRBV7-2 to TRBJ2-3, with TRBD2 matching 7 bases. CDR1 is SGHTA and CDR2 is FQGNSA in the germline V gene. J was trimmed by 4 bases and V by 5 bases; bases with no gene match: 9. This CDR3 is built from 15 residues. The CDR3 reads CASSAAGVVADTQYF. CDR3 bases: TGTGCCAGCAGCGCGGCGGGGGTAGTCGCAGATACGCAGTATTTT.

V and J are TRBV6-1 and TRBJ1-3; 7 nucleotides match TRBD1. The CDR3 is 14 residues long. The germline CDR1 and CDR2 sequences are MNHNS and SASEGT. The ends lost 8 bases at V and 3 bases at J; junction bases unmatched: 7. CDR3 coding DNA: TGTGCCAGCTCTAGGGGGCCATATGGAAACACCATATATTTT. Amino acids: CASSRGPYGNTIYF.

V and J are TRBV7-8 and TRBJ2-7; a weak D match, TRBD2 (7 bases). The CDR3 is 16 amino acids. Germline V lookup: CDR1 SGHVS, CDR2 FQNEAQ. The V end lost 4 bases, the J end lost 0 bases, and 16 bases lay between the germline ends. The CDR3 nucleotides read TGTGCCAGCAGCTCTCCGTCCGGGGGGCACTCCTACGAGCAGTACTTC. Translating gives CASSSPSGGHSYEQYF. The variable domain in full, with the rest retrieved from reference TRBV7-8 and TRBJ2-7, is GAGVSQSPRYKVAKRGQDVALRCDPISGHVSLFWYQQALGQGPEFLTYFQNEAQLDKSGLPSDRFFAERPEGSVSTLKIQRTQQEDSAVYLCASSSPSGGHSYEQYFGPGTRLTVT.

V usage is TRBV9 and J usage is TRBJ1-1; no firm D call. The CDR3 is 16 residues long. CDR1 is SGDLS, CDR2 YYNGEE, per germline. V was trimmed by 0 bases and J by 0 bases, leaving 12 bases between them. The CDR3 region has the DNA TGTGCCAGCAGCGTAGGGTTTAGACACCTGAACACTGAAGCTTTCTTT. This sequence encodes CASSVGFRHLNTEAFF.

The chain couples TRBV25-1 to TRBJ2-3; TRBD2 is a possible D gene (5 bases). V was pared by 6 bases and J by 4 bases, with 8 bases between. CDR1 and CDR2 from the germline V gene are MGHDK and SYGVNS. The CDR3 length is 12 residues. The CDR3 DNA is TGTGCCAGCAGACTGGAGGCAGATACGCAGTATTTT. This translates into CASRLEADTQYF.

The chain couples TRBV2 to TRBJ1-4, with D possibly TRBD1 on 5 matching bases. CDR1 SNHLY and CDR2 FYNNEI come from the germline V gene. The CDR3 sequence is 14 residues long. The V gene lost 8 bases and the J gene lost 10 bases, with 20 bases spanning the gap. The CDR3 nucleotides are TGTGCCAGCTTCCAGGCAGGGCAGGTTGGAAAACTGTTTTTT. It encodes CASFQAGQVGKLFF. Together with reference TRBV2 and TRBJ1-4, the CDR3 gives the full variable domain: EPEVTQTPSHQVTQMGQEVILRCVPISNHLYFYWYRQILGQKVEFLVSFYNNEISEKSEIFDDQFSVERPDGSNFTLKIRSTKLEDSAMYFCASFQAGQVGKLFFGSGTQLSVL.